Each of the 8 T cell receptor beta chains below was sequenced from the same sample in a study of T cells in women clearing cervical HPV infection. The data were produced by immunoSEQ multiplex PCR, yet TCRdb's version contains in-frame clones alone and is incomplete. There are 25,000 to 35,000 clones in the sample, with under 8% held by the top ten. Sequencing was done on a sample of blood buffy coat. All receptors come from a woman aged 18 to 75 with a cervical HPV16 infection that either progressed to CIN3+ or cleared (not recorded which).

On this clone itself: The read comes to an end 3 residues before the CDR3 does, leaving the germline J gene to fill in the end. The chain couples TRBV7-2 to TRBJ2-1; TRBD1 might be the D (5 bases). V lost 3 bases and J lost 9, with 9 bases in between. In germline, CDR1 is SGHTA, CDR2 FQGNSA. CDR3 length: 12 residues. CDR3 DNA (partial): TGTGCCAGCAGCTTCAGGGTAGGTGAG. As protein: CASSFRVGE. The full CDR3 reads CASSFRVGEQFF.

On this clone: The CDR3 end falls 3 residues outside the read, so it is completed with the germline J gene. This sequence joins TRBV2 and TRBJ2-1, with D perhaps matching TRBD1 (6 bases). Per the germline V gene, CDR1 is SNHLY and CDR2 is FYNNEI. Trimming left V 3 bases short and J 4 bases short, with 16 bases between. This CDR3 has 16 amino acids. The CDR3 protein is CASSDAFGTNYNEQFF. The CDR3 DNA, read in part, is TGTGCCAGCAGTGATGCGTTCGGGACAAATTACAATGAG.

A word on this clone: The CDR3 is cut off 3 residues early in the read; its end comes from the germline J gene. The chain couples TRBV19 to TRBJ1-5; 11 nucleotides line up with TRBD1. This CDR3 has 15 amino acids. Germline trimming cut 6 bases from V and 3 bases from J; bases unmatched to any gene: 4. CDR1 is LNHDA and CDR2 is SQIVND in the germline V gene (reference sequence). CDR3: CASSEDRGPNQPQHF. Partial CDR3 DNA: TGTGCCAGTAGCGAGGACAGGGGGCCCAATCAGCCC.

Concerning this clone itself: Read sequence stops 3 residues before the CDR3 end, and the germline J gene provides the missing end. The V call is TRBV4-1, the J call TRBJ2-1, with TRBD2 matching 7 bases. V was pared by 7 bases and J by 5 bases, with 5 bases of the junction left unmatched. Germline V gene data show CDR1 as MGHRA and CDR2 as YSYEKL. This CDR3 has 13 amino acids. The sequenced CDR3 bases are TGCGCCAGCACGGCGGGGGAGCACAATGAG. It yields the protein CASTAGEHNE. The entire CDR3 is CASTAGEHNEQFF.

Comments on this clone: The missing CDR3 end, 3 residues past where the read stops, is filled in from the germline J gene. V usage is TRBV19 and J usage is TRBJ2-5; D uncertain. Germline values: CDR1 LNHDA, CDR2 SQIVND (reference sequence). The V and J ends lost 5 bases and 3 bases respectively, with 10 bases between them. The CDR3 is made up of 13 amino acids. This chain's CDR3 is CASSLTLKETQYF. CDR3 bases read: TGTGCCAGTAGTTTGACACTGAAAGAGACC.

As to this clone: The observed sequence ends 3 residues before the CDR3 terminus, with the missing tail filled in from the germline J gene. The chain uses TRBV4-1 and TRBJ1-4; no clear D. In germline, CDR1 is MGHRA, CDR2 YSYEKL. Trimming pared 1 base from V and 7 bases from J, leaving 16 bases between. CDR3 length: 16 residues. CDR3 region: CASSQVPPRGAEKLFF. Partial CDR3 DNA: TGCGCCAGCAGCCAAGTCCCGCCCCGGGGAGCTGAAAAA.

CDR3 amino acids: CASSLEGSTDTQYF. CDR3 DNA (partial): TGTGCCAGCAGCTTAGAAGGGAGCACAGATACG. The gene calls are TRBV7-9 and TRBJ2-3; D ambiguous. The CDR3 end is not reached by the read, which stops 3 residues before it; the germline J gene fills it in. V lost 1 base, J lost 0 bases, and 5 bases lay in between. The V gene's germline CDR1 is SEHNR and CDR2 FQNEAQ (reference sequence). The CDR3 totals 14 residues.

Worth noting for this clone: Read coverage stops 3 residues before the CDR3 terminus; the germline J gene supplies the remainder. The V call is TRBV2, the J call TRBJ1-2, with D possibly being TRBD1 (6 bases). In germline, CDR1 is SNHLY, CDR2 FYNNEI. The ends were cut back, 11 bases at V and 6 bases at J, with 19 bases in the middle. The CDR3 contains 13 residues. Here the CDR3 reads CAGRIQGIDGYTF. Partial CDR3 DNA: TGTGCCGGCCGAATTCAGGGGATCGATGGC.